This entry lists 10 T cell receptor beta chains sequenced from one sample in a study of blood T cells in healthy people across ages (dated by TCRdb to about 2015). Libraries came from 5' RACE. TCRdb records Illumina HiSeq 2500 as the sequencer. The second PCR ran for about 7 to 11 cycles and used a J-beta primer mix along with a sample-barcoded 5' primer. TCRdb reprocessing: public reads trimmed at Q25 with fastp, clones called with MiXCR, in-frame beta chains kept. Rows matching on CDR3 protein sequence are summarized as one entry with the most common DNA and genes. In this sample the table shows under 1,000,000 distinct CDR3 sequences, more than 35% of which occur a single time. 15% to 20% of the sample is taken by the ten largest. Sequenced input: blood. The receptors were gathered from a man at least 80 years old in good health.

This clonotype has a handful of counts. CDR3 sequence reads: CSARGGFSASIQYF. The CDR3 DNA reads TGCAGTGCTAGAGGGGGGTTCTCAGCTAGCATTCAGTACTTC. V and J are TRBV20-1 and TRBJ2-4; the D call may be TRBD1 or TRBD2 (5 bases each). The CDR3 length is 14 residues. From germline, CDR1 is DFQATT and CDR2 SNEGSKA (reference sequence). V was trimmed by 1 base and J by 9 bases, leaving 16 bases between them.

The chain combines TRBV29-1 with TRBJ2-3; 7 bases match TRBD2. Germline CDR1 and CDR2: SQVTM and ANQGSEA. The CDR3 contains 15 residues. Trimming cost V 8 bases and J 6 bases; bases outside gene matches: 17. The CDR3 DNA reads as TGCAGCACCTCGGAAAAAGCGGGAATCGGGGATACGCAGTATTTT. This encodes CSTSEKAGIGDTQYF.

The gene calls are TRBV20-1 and TRBJ2-1, with D possibly being TRBD2 (6 bases). The DNA end is a closer match to TRBJ2-7, so the J assignment may be wrong. CDR1 and CDR2 from the germline V gene are DFQATT and SNEGSKA (reference sequence). The CDR3 sequence is 15 residues long. CDR3 in DNA: TGCAGTGCTAGGGAAGGACGGACTACCTACAATGAGCAGTACTTC. Protein sequence: CSAREGRTTYNEQYF.

This clonotype was detected only a few times. V and J are TRBV5-1 and TRBJ2-3; 8 bases agree with TRBD2. Germline CDR1 reads SGHRS; CDR2 reads YFSETQ. Unmatched junction bases numbered 8, after V lost 1 base and J lost 7 bases. This CDR3 has 15 amino acids. The CDR3 protein is CASSLLTGGPNTQYF. DNA for the CDR3: TGCGCCAGCAGCTTGCTAACGGGAGGGCCTAATACGCAGTATTTT. The variable domain in full, with the rest retrieved from reference TRBV5-1 and TRBJ2-3, is KAGVTQTPRYLIKTRGQQVTLSCSPISGHRSVSWYQQTPGQGLQFLFEYFSETQRNKGNFPGRFSGRQFSNSRSEMNVSTLELGDSALYLCASSLLTGGPNTQYFGPGTRLTVL.

The chain recombines TRBV5-1 with TRBJ2-3, with TRBD2 as a possible D gene (6 bases). V was cut by 0 bases and J by 2 bases, with 10 bases left in between. The CDR3 sequence is 15 residues long. Germline V gene sequence: CDR1 SGHRS, CDR2 YFSETQ. This chain's CDR3 is CASSLEAGFTDTQYF. The CDR3 nucleotides read TGCGCCAGCAGCTTGGAGGCGGGGTTCACAGATACGCAGTATTTT.

The J gene is TRBJ1-6, the V gene TRBV2, with D possibly TRBD1 on 6 matching bases. This CDR3 spans 17 amino acids. The V and J ends lost 6 bases and 0 bases respectively, with 15 bases between them. CDR1 is SNHLY and CDR2 is FYNNEI in the germline V gene. CDR3 sequence: CASSPKGESSYNSPLHF. Written as DNA, the CDR3 is TGTGCCAGCAGCCCCAAGGGGGAAAGCTCCTATAATTCACCCCTCCACTTT. Using reference TRBV2 and TRBJ1-6 for the parts outside the CDR3, the full variable domain is EPEVTQTPSHQVTQMGQEVILRCVPISNHLYFYWYRQILGQKVEFLVSFYNNEISEKSEIFDDQFSVERPDGSNFTLKIRSTKLEDSAMYFCASSPKGESSYNSPLHFGNGTRLTVT.

V is TRBV3-1 and J is TRBJ2-1; D tentatively fits TRBD1 or TRBD2 (5 bases each). Per germline, CDR1 LGHDT and CDR2 YNNKEL (reference sequence). With 4 bases removed from V and 8 bases from J, the gap between germline ends came to 21 bases. This CDR3 is built from 16 residues. In DNA form, the CDR3 reads TGTGCCAGCAGCCGGACCCTCGGGACCCCGATGGATGAGCAGTTCTTC. Translated, it gives CASSRTLGTPMDEQFF.

The chain carries TRBV20-1 and TRBJ2-5; 7 nucleotides line up with TRBD1. Germline assignment: CDR1 DFQATT and CDR2 SNEGSKA (reference sequence). The CDR3 spans 13 residues. The V gene end was trimmed by 4 bases and the J gene end by 5 bases; junction bases not matched to a gene: 7. The CDR3 region has the DNA TGCAGTGCTAAGGACAGGAATTTGGAGACCCAGTACTTC. Protein: CSAKDRNLETQYF.

The chain uses TRBV7-8 and TRBJ2-7; maybe TRBD2 (6 bases). Deletions cut 0 bases from V and 5 bases from J, with 11 bases between. The V gene's germline CDR1 is SGHVS and CDR2 FQNEAQ. This CDR3 comprises 14 residues. The CDR3: CASSLAGRKHEQYF. The CDR3 DNA follows: TGTGCCAGCAGCTTAGCCGGGAGAAAACACGAGCAGTACTTC.

The V and J genes are TRBV12-3 or TRBV12-4 and TRBJ1-4; no reliable D call. Between the trimmed V and J ends, which lost 2 bases and 5 bases, there was a span of 12 bases. The CDR3 runs 15 residues. The CDR3 bases are TGTGCCAGCAGTTTATGGGGAGGACCCAATGAAAAACTGTTTTTT. Its translation is CASSLWGGPNEKLFF.